This entry is about one T cell receptor (beta chain). The data originate from a study of blood T cells in healthy people across ages. Trimming took 1 base from V and 6 from J, leaving 13 bases between them. The CDR3 length is 16 residues. It was with a sample-barcoded 5' primer and a J-beta primer mix that a second PCR of roughly 7 to 12 cycles was run. TCRdb reprocessed the 5' RACE reads via MiXCR and lists one record per CDR3 protein. Of about a million distinct CDR3 sequences in the sample, roughly 51% were seen once. The sequence was obtained from an older woman in good health. The sequencing sample was made of blood. The chain links TRBV12-3 or TRBV12-4 to TRBJ1-6, with a tentative D call TRBD1 (6 bases). The CDR3 DNA reads as TGTGCCAGCAGTTTAGGGGGGGCTCTGCTTAATTCACCCCTCCACTTT. This gives the protein CASSLGGALLNSPLHF.